The sequence of this T cell receptor beta chain was determined in a study of glioma-infiltrating T cells. This clonotype was observed a handful of times. V lost 6 bases, J lost 5 bases, and 13 bases stayed unmatched. This CDR3 comprises 16 residues. Germline V gives CDR1 MNHNS, CDR2 SASEGT. Using RNA template, CDR3s of TCR alpha and beta were amplified with iRepertoire arm-PCR. One entry per CDR3 protein, called by TCRdb with MiXCR from the multiplex PCR reads. Altogether about 410,000 distinct CDR3 sequences are present, 41% being singletons, with the ten largest covering around 12%. V usage is TRBV6-1 and J usage is TRBJ2-1; TRBD2 matches at 7 bases. The sequencing input was glioma tissue, nonneoplastic brain tissue, or PBMCs (not recorded which). The TCR originated in a human donor with low-grade glioma or glioblastoma, undergoing nonglioma brain surgery, or in good health (not recorded which). The CDR3 reads CASRPTGLADHNEQFF. The CDR3 DNA is TGTGCCAGCAGGCCGACGGGGCTAGCGGACCACAATGAGCAGTTCTTC.